A single sample gave rise to the 15 T cell receptor beta chains below, sequenced in a study of blood T cell repertoires in COVID-19. Measured with immunoSEQ multiplex PCR; TCRdb has only the in-frame clones, and not every one. This table has about 59,000 clones, around 70% appearing once. The sequenced sample consisted of peripheral blood. The receptors stem from a woman between 65 and 79 years old with acute or convalescent COVID-19.

This chain uses TRBV10-1 with TRBJ1-1; D remains ambiguous. There are 14 residues in the CDR3. CDR1 and CDR2 from the germline V gene are WNHNN and SYGVQD (reference sequence). The V end was cut by 2 bases, the J end by 1 base, with 8 bases between. In DNA form, the CDR3 reads TGCGCCAGCAGTGAGGCCAGGTGGAACACTGAAGCTTTCTTT. Protein product: CASSEARWNTEAFF.

There are a few counts of this clone. V and J are TRBV29-1 and TRBJ1-3, with D possibly matching TRBD1 (6 bases). Germline V gives CDR1 SQVTM, CDR2 ANQGSEA. V lost 6 bases, J lost 0 bases, and 9 bases lay in between. This CDR3 is built from 13 residues. This CDR3 reads CSVTGSSGNTIYF. CDR3 nucleotide sequence: TGCAGCGTCACAGGGTCCTCTGGAAACACCATATATTTT.

This chain joins TRBV24-1 and TRBJ2-3; D is possibly TRBD2 (6 bases). Germline V CDR1 and CDR2: KGHDR, SFDVKD. The CDR3 is made up of 13 amino acids. Trimming removed 5 bases from V and 5 bases from J, with 10 bases in between. CDR3 in amino acids: CATSVTSLDTQYF. CDR3 DNA: TGTGCCACCAGTGTTACTAGCTTAGATACGCAGTATTTT.

The genes are TRBV2 and TRBJ2-1; possibly TRBD2 for D (5 bases). Germline values: CDR1 SNHLY, CDR2 FYNNEI. V shed 5 bases and J shed 0 bases, with 20 bases lying between them. This CDR3 contains 18 residues. CDR3 bases: TGTGCCAGCAGTCAAAGCGGCGGACTTTTGAGCTCCTACAATGAGCAGTTCTTC. Its translation is CASSQSGGLLSSYNEQFF.

This clone is judged medium-sized. The chain combines TRBV4-1 with TRBJ1-3; TRBD1 agrees at 7 bases. V trimming: 4 bases; J trimming: 0 bases; junction bases outside the gene matches: 9. Germline V CDR1 and CDR2: MGHRA, YSYEKL. The CDR3 loop spans 17 amino acids. The CDR3 DNA follows: TGCGCCAGCAGCCGGGAGGACAGGACTCTCTCTGGAAACACCATATATTTT. Protein: CASSREDRTLSGNTIYF.

The chain employs TRBV2 and TRBJ1-3; the D is unclear. This CDR3 comprises 15 residues. The ends were cut back, 6 bases at V and 0 bases at J, with 12 bases in the middle. Per germline, CDR1 SNHLY and CDR2 FYNNEI. CDR3 bases: TGTGCCAGCAGAGTGACACTGAGCTCTGGAAACACCATATATTTT. Translating gives CASRVTLSSGNTIYF. Full variable domain (outside the CDR3, taken from reference TRBV2 and TRBJ1-3): EPEVTQTPSHQVTQMGQEVILRCVPISNHLYFYWYRQILGQKVEFLVSFYNNEISEKSEIFDDQFSVERPDGSNFTLKIRSTKLEDSAMYFCASRVTLSSGNTIYFGEGSWLTVV.

The rearrangement links TRBV15 to TRBJ1-2; 10 nucleotides line up with TRBD1. The CDR3 is 15 residues long. The trim removed 9 bases at V and 6 bases at J, leaving 13 bases unmatched. Per the germline V gene, CDR1 is LNHNV and CDR2 is YYDKDF (reference sequence). DNA for the CDR3: TGTGCCACTAAACCGGGACAGGGGCCTCTAAATGGCTACACCTTC. This sequence encodes CATKPGQGPLNGYTF.

This clone was detected a few times. The chain employs TRBV19 and TRBJ1-2, with 11 bases matching TRBD1. Unmatched junction bases numbered 5, after V lost 5 bases and J lost 3 bases. CDR3 length: 15 residues. Germline V gives CDR1 LNHDA, CDR2 SQIVND (reference sequence). CDR3 bases: TGTGCCAGTAGTCACGGACAGGGGGCAGACTATGGCTACACCTTC. Residues: CASSHGQGADYGYTF.

This clone was detected only a few times. Written as DNA, the CDR3 is TGTGCCAGCAGCTTAGCACAGGGCAAGAATGGCTACACCTTC. Its translation is CASSLAQGKNGYTF. J is TRBJ1-2 and V is TRBV7-2, with D perhaps TRBD1 (6 bases). V was cut by 0 bases and J by 6 bases, with 11 bases left in between. Germline CDR1 reads SGHTA; CDR2 reads FQGNSA. This CDR3 region has 14 residues.

The rearrangement joins TRBV18 to TRBJ1-5, with D perhaps matching TRBD1 (5 bases). Between the trimmed V and J ends, which lost 6 bases and 6 bases, there was a span of 15 bases. The germline gives CDR1 KGHSH, CDR2 LQKENI. The CDR3 is 14 residues long. CDR3 sequence: CASSIGGGSQPQHF. Written as DNA, the CDR3 is TGTGCCAGCTCCATCGGGGGGGGAAGTCAGCCCCAGCATTTT.

Turning to this clone: At one boundary the junction diverges from the germline segment, which might be a read error. The rearrangement links TRBV7-7 to TRBJ1-3; TRBD1 is a possible D gene (5 bases). The CDR3 sequence is 13 residues long. Germline CDR1 SSHAT, CDR2 FNYEAQ (reference sequence). CDR3 in amino acids: CASSLGVGDTIYF. In nucleotides, the CDR3 is TGTGCTAGCAGCTTAGGAGTAGGGGACACCATATATTTT.

The table lists this clone with many counts. The chain recombines TRBV30 with TRBJ2-2; 10 bases agree with TRBD2. Germline V gene lookup returns CDR1 GTSNPN and CDR2 SVGIG (reference sequence). CDR3 length equals 15 residues. J lost 2 bases, V lost 8 bases, and 8 bases had no gene match. The CDR3, as DNA: TGTGCCCGCGGAGCGGGGGGGCTAAACACCGGGGAGCTGTTTTTT. It codes for CARGAGGLNTGELFF.

There are many counts of this clone. The rearrangement links TRBV3-1 (or the pseudogene TRBV3-2) to TRBJ1-2; 8 bases line up with TRBD1. Germline CDR1 reads LGHDT; CDR2 reads YNNKEL (reference sequence). This CDR3 has 14 amino acids. Losses at the gene ends were 3 bases for V and 8 bases for J; bases not matched to a gene: 8. The DNA of the CDR3 is TGTGCCAGCAGCCATTATACAGGGGGACGGGGCTACACCTTC. Protein: CASSHYTGGRGYTF.

The rearrangement joins TRBV9 to TRBJ1-2; D remains unclear. The CDR3 sequence is 11 residues long. V lost 3 bases to trimming and J lost 4 bases, with 4 bases between them. The germline CDR1 and CDR2 sequences are SGDLS and YYNGEE. The CDR3 DNA is TGTGCCAGCAGCGCCCGCTATGGCTACACCTTC. Protein product: CASSARYGYTF.

This clone was detected only a few times. This sequence joins TRBV6-1 and TRBJ2-6; D is uncertain. Germline V gives CDR1 MNHNS, CDR2 SASEGT. The CDR3 runs to 16 residues. The germline V and J ends were trimmed by 1 base and 0 bases, with 7 bases remaining between them. The CDR3 DNA reads TGTGCCAGCAGTGAAGTGAAGAGCTCTGGGGCCAACGTCCTGACTTTC. Amino acid sequence: CASSEVKSSGANVLTF.